Below are 25 T cell receptor beta chains sequenced from a single sample in a study of T cells in Graves' hyperthyroidism and ophthalmopathy. Amplification of TCR beta CDR3 regions used RNA as the template. The TCR CDR3 was amplified in a first-round RT-PCR using the HTBI primer set. MiXCR, applied by TCRdb to the multiplex PCR reads, yields one record per CDR3 protein. The data hold 500,000 to 750,000 distinct CDR3 sequences, with about 43% observed a single time. Material for sequencing was peripheral blood or thyroid tissue (not recorded which). The receptors stem from a woman aged 18-30 years with Graves' hyperthyroidism.

Points on this clonotype: Being one base from a much bigger clone, this may be a read error. CDR3 in amino acids: CATPYEQCF. CDR3 coding DNA: TGTGCCACCCCCTACGAGCAGTGCTTC. The chain joins TRBV28 to TRBJ2-7; no definite D call. CDR1 MDHEN and CDR2 SYDVKM come from the germline V gene. This CDR3 is built from 9 residues.

The chain carries TRBV2 and TRBJ1-2; D gene unclear. The CDR3 has 10 residues. Deletions cut 9 bases from V and 10 bases from J, with 12 bases between. Germline CDR1 is SNHLY and CDR2 is FYNNEI. CDR3 loop: CAREWGSYTF. The CDR3 bases are TGTGCCAGGGAGTGGGGTTCCTACACCTTC.

Ten or more counts support this clonotype. This sequence joins TRBV11-2 and TRBJ2-1; D possibly corresponds to TRBD1 (6 bases). Germline CDR1 SGHAT, CDR2 FQNNGV. The V and J ends lost 5 bases and 7 bases respectively, with 18 bases between them. CDR3 size: 15 residues. The CDR3 loop reads CASSGTPGTGNEQFF. The CDR3 DNA reads TGTGCCAGCAGCGGGACGCCCGGCACAGGGAATGAGCAGTTCTTC.

This clonotype was observed at least ten times. In DNA, the CDR3 is TGTGCCAGTAGTATCCCCCGGATGCGGGCTTTCTTT. This encodes CASSIPRMRAFF. The chain couples TRBV19 to TRBJ1-1; D is ambiguous. The ends were cut back, 3 bases at V and 11 bases at J, with 13 bases in the middle. CDR1 is LNHDA and CDR2 is SQIVND in the germline V gene (reference sequence). The CDR3 totals 12 residues.

This clonotype was detected ten times or more. The chain uses TRBV10-2 and TRBJ1-6; D is uncertain. The CDR3 runs to 14 residues. Trimming left V 4 bases short and J 7 bases short, with 11 bases between. The germline V gene has CDR1 WSHSY and CDR2 SAAADI. The DNA of the CDR3 is TGCGCCAGCAGTGTCGGGGTAGGGAATTCACCCCTCCACTTT. It yields the protein CASSVGVGNSPLHF.

The J gene is TRBJ2-6, the V gene TRBV29-1; a weak D match, TRBD1 (5 bases). Germline V CDR1 and CDR2: SQVTM, ANQGSEA. The CDR3 length is 13 residues. Trimming left V 3 bases short and J 4 bases short, with 7 bases between. The CDR3 region is CSVEGPGANVLTF. The CDR3 DNA is TGCAGCGTTGAGGGGCCGGGGGCCAACGTCCTGACTTTC. The full variable domain, completed using reference TRBV29-1 and TRBJ2-6, is SAVISQKPSRDICQRGTSLTIQCQVDSQVTMMFWYRQQPGQSLTLIATANQGSEATYESGFVIDKFPISRPNLTFSTLTVSNMSPEDSSIYLCSVEGPGANVLTFGAGSRLTVL.

The gene calls are TRBV6-5 and TRBJ2-3, with D possibly TRBD1 on 6 matching bases. Trimming stripped 10 bases from V and 1 base from J, with 15 bases between. CDR1 and CDR2 (germline): MNHEY, SVGAGI. The CDR3 length is 14 residues. This CDR3 is CAIRRDTGTDTQYF. The CDR3 DNA reads as TGTGCCATCAGACGGGACACCGGCACAGATACGCAGTATTTT.

The chain is built from TRBV10-3 and TRBJ2-7, with 9 bases lining up with TRBD2. The J call is in doubt because the DNA end fits TRBJ2-1 better. CDR1 is ENHRY, CDR2 SYGVKD, per germline. CDR3 size: 14 residues. The CDR3 region is CAISASGKIDEQFF. In DNA form, the CDR3 reads TGTGCCATCAGTGCTAGCGGGAAGATCGATGAGCAGTTCTTC.

This clonotype was counted ten times or more. This sequence joins TRBV15 and TRBJ2-7; no reliable D call. CDR3 length: 15 amino acids. CDR1 and CDR2 from the germline V gene are LNHNV and YYDKDF (reference sequence). V lost 1 base, J lost 2 bases, and 12 bases lay in between. The CDR3 loop reads CATSRGVIPPYEQYF. In DNA, the CDR3 is TGTGCCACCAGCAGAGGCGTGATCCCCCCCTACGAGCAGTACTTC. Filled out from reference TRBV15 and TRBJ2-7, the complete variable domain reads DAMVIQNPRYQVTQFGKPVTLSCSQTLNHNVMYWYQQKSSQAPKLLFHYYDKDFNNEADTPDNFQSRRPNTSFCFLDIRSPGLGDTAMYLCATSRGVIPPYEQYFGPGTRLTVT.

Comments on this clonotype: One end of the junction fails to match germline, which may point to a read error. The chain uses TRBV5-1 and TRBJ2-7; TRBD2 aligns across 13 bases. Germline CDR1 and CDR2: SGHRS and YFSETQ. The CDR3 totals 15 residues. CDR3 sequence: CASSRTSGSLREQCF. CDR3 nucleotide sequence: TGCGCCAGCAGCCGGACTAGCGGGAGCTTGAGGGAGCAGTGCTTC.

This clonotype occurred many times. The chain recombines TRBV20-1 with TRBJ1-2; 9 bases are shared with TRBD1. In germline, CDR1 is DFQATT, CDR2 SNEGSKA (reference sequence). The V gene end was trimmed by 3 bases and the J gene end by 0 bases; junction bases not matched to a gene: 8. This CDR3 contains 16 residues. CDR3 sequence (DNA): TGCAGTGCTAGCAGAGGGCGGACAGGGGCTAACTATGGCTACACCTTC. The encoded protein is CSASRGRTGANYGYTF.

The J gene is TRBJ2-3, the V gene TRBV7-2; possibly TRBD2 for D (6 bases). V lost 3 bases to trimming and J lost 2 bases, with 18 bases between them. The CDR3 is 17 residues long. The germline V gene encodes CDR1 SGHTA and CDR2 FQGNSA. The CDR3 bases are TGTGCCAGCAGCTTTATCAGCGGGTCCGTTCTCACAGATACGCAGTATTTT. This encodes CASSFISGSVLTDTQYF.

On this clonotype itself: An end of the junction differs from the germline gene, which may be a read error. For the CDR3, the DNA is TGTGCCAGCAGTGATTATGACAGGGGAGGTACCGGGGAGCTGTTTTTT. Its protein is CASSDYDRGGTGELFF. This sequence joins TRBV24-1 and TRBJ2-2, with 8 nucleotides matching TRBD1. This CDR3 has 16 amino acids. Germline assignment: CDR1 KGHDR and CDR2 SFDVKD.

The chain carries TRBV12-3 or TRBV12-4 and TRBJ2-5; D perhaps matches TRBD1 (8 bases). This CDR3 contains 14 residues. Trimming took off 5 bases at V and 9 bases at J, with 19 bases between the two ends. The CDR3 region has the DNA TGTGCCAGCAGTCGACAGGGGAGGGCTCAGCCCCAGTACTTC. Amino acids: CASSRQGRAQPQYF.

The rearrangement links TRBV29-1 to TRBJ2-6, with D possibly matching TRBD1 (7 bases). There are 15 residues in the CDR3. The germline V gene has CDR1 SQVTM and CDR2 ANQGSEA. V shed 8 bases and J shed 4 bases, with 18 bases lying between them. The CDR3 DNA follows: TGCAGCAGTGGATCCAGGGGGGCGGGGGCCAACGTCCTGACTTTC. It is translated as CSSGSRGAGANVLTF.

The rearrangement joins TRBV15 to TRBJ1-1; D is uncertain. Germline V CDR1 and CDR2: LNHNV, YYDKDF (reference sequence). V lost 2 bases and J 10 bases, leaving 17 bases between the germline ends. The CDR3 runs to 14 residues. In DNA form, the CDR3 reads TGTGCCACCAGCAGACCCCGGGCGGGTCAAGGAGCTTTCTTT. This encodes CATSRPRAGQGAFF.

This clonotype was seen repeatedly, ten times or more. The chain carries TRBV20-1 and TRBJ1-5, with no clear D. Germline values: CDR1 DFQATT, CDR2 SNEGSKA (reference sequence). The CDR3 covers 12 residues. With 3 bases removed from V and 5 bases from J, the gap between germline ends came to 8 bases. The CDR3 loop is CSARTGDQPQHF. The CDR3 coding sequence is TGCAGTGCTAGGACGGGAGATCAGCCCCAGCATTTT.

This clonotype was observed many times. The chain combines TRBV12-3 or TRBV12-4 with TRBJ2-7; D is perhaps TRBD1 or TRBD2 (5 bases each). This CDR3 spans 16 amino acids. The V gene lost 5 bases and the J gene lost 3 bases, with 20 bases spanning the gap. CDR3 loop: CASSGWHRDLFYEQYF. DNA of the CDR3: TGTGCCAGCAGTGGGTGGCATCGGGACCTTTTCTACGAGCAGTACTTC.

This clonotype was seen more than once but under ten times. The chain joins TRBV29-1 to TRBJ2-3, with 8 bases aligning to TRBD1. This CDR3 is 15 amino acids long. Germline V gene sequence: CDR1 SQVTM, CDR2 ANQGSEA. V shed 1 base, J shed 2 bases, and the junction held 5 bases outside the gene matches. The CDR3 DNA sequence: TGCAGCGTTGAAGGTGGCAGGGGGCCCACAGATACGCAGTATTTT. Its protein product is CSVEGGRGPTDTQYF.

The chain is built from TRBV24-1 and TRBJ1-3; D is ambiguous. The CDR3 is 14 residues long. Deletions cut 2 bases from V and 1 base from J, with 5 bases between. Germline CDR1 is KGHDR and CDR2 is SFDVKD. The CDR3 loop reads CATSDSGSGNTIYF. The DNA for the CDR3 is TGTGCCACCAGTGATTCGGGATCTGGAAACACCATATATTTT.

For this clonotype: A much larger clone is a single base away; this may be a read error. V gene TRBV7-9 combines with J gene TRBJ1-2; TRBD1 agrees at 10 bases. V lost 5 bases, J lost 7 bases, and 10 bases stayed unmatched. This CDR3 is built from 15 residues. Germline-derived CDR1 and CDR2 are SEHNR and FQNEAQ (reference sequence). In DNA form, the CDR3 reads TGTGCCAGCAGCCACTGGGACAGGGGTTCCTGTGGCTACACCTTC. This sequence encodes CASSHWDRGSCGYTF.

The chain carries TRBV29-1 and TRBJ2-2; D possibly uses TRBD1 or TRBD2 (5 bases each). V lost 7 bases and J 3 bases, leaving 15 bases between the germline ends. Germline V gene sequence: CDR1 SQVTM, CDR2 ANQGSEA. The CDR3 is made up of 14 amino acids. CDR3 loop: CSGKSGPDTGELFF. CDR3 nucleotide sequence: TGCAGCGGCAAGTCGGGGCCCGACACCGGGGAGCTGTTTTTT.

In this sample, this clonotype turned up many times. The rearrangement joins TRBV27 to TRBJ1-1; TRBD1 is a possible D gene (5 bases). The CDR3 has 16 amino acids. Germline CDR1 is MNHEY and CDR2 is SMNVEV (reference sequence). V lost 0 bases and J 1 base, leaving 12 bases between the germline ends. DNA for the CDR3: TGTGCCAGCAGTTTATCGCTGGGACTTAGGAACACTGAAGCTTTCTTT. It codes for CASSLSLGLRNTEAFF.

The sample holds a few counts of this clonotype. The genes are TRBV18 and TRBJ2-2, with D maybe TRBD1 (6 bases). Germline CDR1 is KGHSH and CDR2 is LQKENI. The CDR3 extends over 15 amino acids. Trimming left V 2 bases short and J 2 bases short, with 9 bases between. CDR3 sequence: CASSPAGANTGELFF. CDR3 coding DNA: TGTGCCAGCTCACCAGCAGGGGCCAACACCGGGGAGCTGTTTTTT.

The V call is TRBV7-2, the J call TRBJ1-1, with D possibly TRBD1 on 6 matching bases. Trimming pared 8 bases from V and 0 bases from J, leaving 16 bases between. This CDR3 region has 15 residues. The V gene's germline CDR1 is SGHTA and CDR2 FQGNSA. The chain's CDR3 is CASYRQASMNTEAFF. The CDR3 DNA follows: TGTGCCAGCTATAGACAGGCCTCTATGAACACTGAAGCTTTCTTT.